A single sample gave rise to the 30 T cell receptor beta chains below, sequenced in a study of blood T cells in healthy people across ages. With a J-beta primer mix and a sample-barcoded 5' primer, a second PCR ran roughly 6 to 11 cycles. MiXCR, run by TCRdb on the 5' RACE reads, gives a single entry per CDR3 protein. The sample lists some 1.6 million distinct CDR3 sequences; about 31% were seen once. Sample: blood. These receptors came from a woman in her 30s in good health.

The chain links TRBV20-1 to TRBJ2-2; 7 positions match TRBD1. Germline CDR1 reads DFQATT; CDR2 reads SNEGSKA (reference sequence). This CDR3 has 17 residues. After removal of 1 base from V and 5 bases from J, the junction contained 13 bases not matched to a gene. CDR3 nucleotide sequence: TGCAGTGCTAGAGCCAGTATTAAGGACAGGCAGACCGGGGAGCTGTTTTTT. It specifies CSARASIKDRQTGELFF.

A remark on this clonotype: Given a much more abundant clone one base away, this may be a read error. The chain links TRBV20-1 to TRBJ2-7, with D possibly TRBD1 on 6 matching bases. CDR3 length equals 14 residues. CDR1 and CDR2 from the germline V gene are DFQATT and SNEGSKA (reference sequence). V lost 0 bases and J lost 2, with 11 bases in between. The CDR3 DNA sequence: TGCAGTGCTAGAGATGGGGCAGGGGCCTACGAGCAGTACTTC. Its protein is CSARDGAGAYEQYF.

The chain has TRBV5-1 and TRBJ2-7, with unresolved D. The CDR3 consists of 14 residues. Trimming pared 1 base from V and 2 bases from J, leaving 10 bases between. Germline V gene data show CDR1 as SGHRS and CDR2 as YFSETQ. The CDR3 spells CASSLPPATYEQYF. DNA of the CDR3: TGCGCCAGCAGCTTGCCGCCAGCTACCTACGAGCAGTACTTC.

The V gene is TRBV20-1, the J gene TRBJ2-7; D assignment may be TRBD1 or TRBD2 (5 bases each). The V gene lost 3 bases and the J gene lost 0 bases, with 12 bases spanning the gap. The CDR3 is 14 residues long. Germline CDR1 is DFQATT and CDR2 is SNEGSKA (reference sequence). Here the CDR3 DNA reads TGCAGTGCTAGCGGGACGGTTCTCTCCTACGAGCAGTACTTC. Translating it yields CSASGTVLSYEQYF.

The CDR3 sequence: CAIKSQGRTGSYNEQFF. The CDR3 DNA sequence: TGTGCCATCAAATCTCAGGGGAGGACGGGCTCCTACAATGAGCAGTTCTTC. This chain connects TRBV7-9 to TRBJ2-1, with D possibly called TRBD1 or TRBD2 (6 bases each). The V end was cut by 10 bases, the J end by 0 bases, with 22 bases between. Per germline, CDR1 SEHNR and CDR2 FQNEAQ (reference sequence). The CDR3 extends over 17 amino acids.

This clonotype was counted a few times. The gene calls are TRBV2 and TRBJ1-2, with 9 bases matching TRBD1. With V trimmed by 8 bases and J by 5 bases, 6 bases remained unmatched. The CDR3 runs to 13 residues. Germline V CDR1 and CDR2: SNHLY, FYNNEI. CDR3 DNA: TGTGCCAGCTTGATGACAGGGGGTTATGGCTACACCTTC. Amino acid sequence: CASLMTGGYGYTF.

The gene calls are TRBV6-1 and TRBJ1-2; D gene uncertain. The germline V gene encodes CDR1 MNHNS and CDR2 SASEGT. The CDR3 has 12 residues. V gave up 3 bases and J gave up 3 bases, with 5 bases separating them. CDR3: CASSDIDYGYTF. As DNA, the CDR3 is TGTGCCAGCAGTGACATAGACTATGGCTACACCTTC.

J is TRBJ2-4 and V is TRBV29-1; D gene uncertain. The J call may be incorrect, as the DNA end agrees better with TRBJ2-7. The CDR3 extends over 13 amino acids. Germline V CDR1 and CDR2: SQVTM, ANQGSEA. CDR3: CSVEGQTPYEQYF. The CDR3 nucleotides read TGCAGCGTTGAAGGACAAACTCCCTACGAGCAGTACTTC.

This clonotype occurred many times. The chain links TRBV19 to TRBJ2-1, with TRBD2 matching 10 bases. Losses at the gene ends were 4 bases for V and 5 bases for J; bases not matched to a gene: 5. This CDR3 spans 15 amino acids. Germline-derived CDR1 and CDR2 are LNHDA and SQIVND (reference sequence). The CDR3 DNA reads TGTGCCAGTAGTAAAAGCGGGAGGGCCAACAATGAGCAGTTCTTC. Protein sequence: CASSKSGRANNEQFF.

This clonotype came up many times. The chain has TRBV9 and TRBJ2-5; D is perhaps TRBD1 (6 bases). Germline CDR1 is SGDLS and CDR2 is YYNGEE. The CDR3 covers 13 residues. Trimming removed 6 bases from V and 2 bases from J, with 11 bases in between. The DNA for the CDR3 is TGTGCCAGCACCAGGGACACGCAAGAGACCCAGTACTTC. It yields the protein CASTRDTQETQYF.

This clonotype was detected a few times. This CDR3 reads CSASTGTGISYEQYF. The DNA of the CDR3 is TGCAGTGCTTCAACCGGGACAGGGATCTCCTACGAGCAGTACTTC. J is TRBJ2-7 and V is TRBV20-1; 9 nucleotides align to TRBD1. This CDR3 contains 15 residues. V dropped 5 bases and J dropped 0; count of bases not matched to a gene: 8. The germline gives CDR1 DFQATT, CDR2 SNEGSKA (reference sequence).

The chain recombines TRBV30 with TRBJ1-3, with a tentative D call TRBD1 (5 bases). The V gene lost 3 bases and the J gene lost 2 bases, with 11 bases spanning the gap. CDR3 size: 14 residues. CDR1 GTSNPN and CDR2 SVGIG come from the germline V gene (reference sequence). The CDR3 bases are TGTGCCTGGAGCTTCGGCAGGGCTGGAAACACCATATATTTT. Encoded protein: CAWSFGRAGNTIYF.

About this clonotype: Just one base apart from a much larger clone, this may be a read error. V and J are TRBV6-6 and TRBJ2-5; weak D call: TRBD1 (5 bases). The CDR3 has 13 residues. The V gene lost 6 bases and the J gene lost 9 bases, with 17 bases spanning the gap. Germline V gene lookup returns CDR1 MNHNY and CDR2 SVGAGI (reference sequence). The CDR3 sequence: CASSYDSAPAQYF. The CDR3 bases are TGTGCCAGCAGCTACGACAGTGCCCCAGCCCAGTACTTC.

The chain links TRBV20-1 to TRBJ2-7, with 8 bases matching TRBD1. Trimming cost V 4 bases and J 6 bases; bases outside gene matches: 2. Germline CDR1 and CDR2: DFQATT and SNEGSKA (reference sequence). This CDR3 has 11 amino acids. The CDR3 bases are TGCAGTGCTAAACAGGGGGGCGAGCAGTACTTC. Its translation: CSAKQGGEQYF.

This clonotype was found a few times. This chain links TRBV6-5 with TRBJ1-2; D is undetermined. CDR1 is MNHEY and CDR2 is SVGAGI in the germline V gene. The CDR3 is made up of 13 amino acids. Trimming removed 6 bases from V and 4 bases from J, with 12 bases in between. This CDR3 reads CASSPDVSYGYTF. CDR3 DNA sequence: TGTGCCAGCAGCCCCGACGTAAGCTATGGCTACACCTTC.

This clonotype was counted between two and nine times. The J gene is TRBJ1-1, the V gene TRBV20-1, with D unresolved. Germline CDR1 and CDR2: DFQATT and SNEGSKA (reference sequence). The ends were cut back, 6 bases at V and 1 base at J, with 12 bases in the middle. CDR3 length equals 13 residues. CDR3 bases: TGCAGTGCCCAGCTCGGAACGAACACTGAAGCTTTCTTT. It codes for CSAQLGTNTEAFF.

This clonotype was picked up a small number of times. The chain recombines TRBV5-1 with TRBJ2-7, with D possibly matching TRBD1 (6 bases). This CDR3 spans 15 amino acids. The V gene's germline CDR1 is SGHRS and CDR2 YFSETQ. V was pared by 5 bases and J by 1 base, with 16 bases between. CDR3 sequence (DNA): TGCGCCAGCAGGTTGCTGGACAGATCGTCCTACGAGCAGTACTTC. Its translation: CASRLLDRSSYEQYF.

This clonotype was found a few times. CDR3 sequence: CASFGGTEAFF. Here the CDR3 DNA reads TGTGCCAGCTTTGGGGGCACTGAAGCTTTCTTT. The chain links TRBV25-1 to TRBJ1-1, with a tentative D call TRBD1 (5 bases). This CDR3 region has 11 residues. From germline, CDR1 is MGHDK and CDR2 SYGVNS. V lost 8 bases and J lost 4, with 8 bases in between.

This clonotype was seen once. At one of its ends the junction is not consistent with the germline gene, which may arise from a read error. This chain connects TRBV5-1 to TRBJ1-5, with D possibly TRBD1 on 5 matching bases. Germline V gene data show CDR1 as SGHRS and CDR2 as YFSETQ. The CDR3 spans 15 residues. Here the CDR3 DNA reads TGCGCCAGCAGCTTGACAGGAGATAGCAATCGGCCCCAGCATTTT. As protein: CASSLTGDSNRPQHF.

On this clonotype: This may be a read error: a much more frequent sequence differs by one nucleotide. V and J are TRBV29-1 and TRBJ2-1; 14 bases line up with TRBD2. This CDR3 is 13 amino acids long. Germline V gene data show CDR1 as SQVTM and CDR2 as ANQGSEA. The J segment lost 12 bases and the V segment lost 6 bases, leaving 7 bases of the junction unmatched. The CDR3 coding sequence is TGCAGCGTCGGGTTGACTAGCGGGGGGGTGCAGTTCTTC. It codes for CSVGLTSGGVQFF.

Notes on this clonotype: Given a much more abundant clone one base away, this may be a read error. V and J are TRBV11-2 and TRBJ2-5; unclear D gene. V lost 5 bases and J 5 bases, leaving 9 bases between the germline ends. The CDR3 loop spans 12 amino acids. Germline values: CDR1 SGHAT, CDR2 FQNNGV. CDR3 bases: TGTGCCAGCAGCAAAATGGGGGAGACCCAGTACTTC. Amino acids: CASSKMGETQYF.

This chain connects TRBV27 to TRBJ2-3; TRBD2 matches at 9 bases. V dropped 3 bases and J dropped 6; count of bases not matched to a gene: 10. The CDR3 has 16 residues. From germline, CDR1 is MNHEY and CDR2 SMNVEV (reference sequence). The CDR3 loop is CASSLGLAPNLDTQYF. The CDR3 nucleotides read TGTGCCAGCAGTTTGGGACTAGCCCCTAATTTGGATACGCAGTATTTT.

The chain links TRBV28 to TRBJ1-4; unclear D gene. Looked up from germline, CDR1 is MDHEN and CDR2 is SYDVKM. The CDR3 has 12 residues. V lost 5 bases and J 6 bases, leaving 7 bases between the germline ends. CDR3 bases: TGTGCCAGCAGTACGGACCATGAAAAACTGTTTTTT. As protein: CASSTDHEKLFF.

This sequence joins TRBV2 and TRBJ2-1; the D gene is possibly TRBD2 (5 bases). V was cut by 2 bases and J by 9 bases, with 14 bases left in between. The V gene's germline CDR1 is SNHLY and CDR2 FYNNEI. The CDR3 loop spans 14 amino acids. Here the CDR3 reads CASSETPSSTEQFF. Written as DNA, the CDR3 is TGTGCCAGCAGTGAAACCCCCTCTAGCACTGAGCAGTTCTTC. The full variable domain, completed using reference TRBV2 and TRBJ2-1, is EPEVTQTPSHQVTQMGQEVILRCVPISNHLYFYWYRQILGQKVEFLVSFYNNEISEKSEIFDDQFSVERPDGSNFTLKIRSTKLEDSAMYFCASSETPSSTEQFFGPGTRLTVL.

The V call is TRBV5-1, the J call TRBJ2-3, with 9 bases matching TRBD2. J was trimmed by 6 bases and V by 3 bases; bases with no gene match: 14. Looked up from germline, CDR1 is SGHRS and CDR2 is YFSETQ. The CDR3 covers 17 residues. The CDR3 DNA reads TGCGCCAGCAGCTGGGCCCAGCGGGGGGCCAAGGGTGATACGCAGTATTTT. Translated, it gives CASSWAQRGAKGDTQYF.

This clonotype has just a few counts. V is TRBV10-3 and J is TRBJ2-7; D is possibly TRBD2 (7 bases). Germline loops: CDR1 ENHRY, CDR2 SYGVKD. The CDR3 totals 15 residues. The V gene lost 2 bases and the J gene lost 1 base, with 12 bases spanning the gap. The DNA for the CDR3 is TGTGCCATCAGTGAGGGGGGGGACATTTCCTACGAGCAGTACTTC. Translating gives CAISEGGDISYEQYF.

This CDR3 reads CAWSVLHGNGYTF. The CDR3, as DNA: TGTGCCTGGAGTGTACTCCACGGTAATGGCTACACCTTC. The chain links TRBV30 to TRBJ1-2, with unresolved D. CDR1 is GTSNPN and CDR2 is SVGIG in the germline V gene (reference sequence). The CDR3 is 13 residues long. V lost 0 bases and J 6 bases, leaving 11 bases between the germline ends.

The chain recombines TRBV12-3 or TRBV12-4 with TRBJ2-7; D is tentatively TRBD1 or TRBD2 (5 bases each). The CDR3 totals 14 residues. Trimming shortened V by 1 base and J by 5 bases, and 12 bases separated the two germline ends. CDR3 protein: CASSLGPLGDEQYF. CDR3 bases: TGTGCCAGCAGTTTAGGGCCGCTGGGGGACGAGCAGTACTTC.

The V call is TRBV11-2, the J call TRBJ2-1, with D unclear. There are 14 residues in the CDR3. Germline V CDR1 and CDR2: SGHAT, FQNNGV. V was clipped by 0 bases and J by 6 bases, with 9 bases between them. DNA of the CDR3: TGTGCCAGCAGCTTAGATCGGTCGGGCAATGAGCAGTTCTTC. This codes for CASSLDRSGNEQFF.

With regard to this clonotype: Sequence at one end of the junction differs from germline and may be a read error. The chain recombines TRBV12-3 or TRBV12-4 with TRBJ1-2; D uncertain. This CDR3 is 15 amino acids long. The CDR3 DNA follows: TGTGCCAGCAGTTTAGCGCTAACGGCTAACTATGACTACACCTTC. Protein: CASSLALTANYDYTF.